This T cell receptor (beta chain) was identified in a study of cytomegalovirus exposure and HLA in healthy donors. Study background: An early release of data contained 75 million to 100 million unique TCRs, which came from HLA-typed donors. Genotyping showed approximately 81% of over 350 donors falling in the Caucasian-associated ancestry cluster.

Findings of the study overall: TCR beta chains numbering about 160 were designated cytomegalovirus-associated. The presence/absence work took it that sequencing depth was about the same across donors.

This clone turned up a few times. Its antigen is not known. The germline V and J ends were trimmed by 0 bases and 4 bases, with 13 bases remaining between them. Germline V gene lookup returns CDR1 MNHNS and CDR2 SASEGT. The CDR3 spans 15 residues. The PCR had 60 Vbeta and 13 Jbeta primers. TCRdb's copy holds only in-frame clones and misses some; the assay was immunoSEQ multiplex PCR. Of fewer than 150,000 clones listed, around three quarters are singletons. The TCR sequence derives from a man aged 45 to 65 in good health and CMV-seropositive. Sequenced material: PBMCs. This chain links TRBV6-1 with TRBJ2-7, with D possibly TRBD1 on 5 matching bases. As DNA, the CDR3 is TGTGCCAGCAGTGAAGCAGGGGCAGGGTCGTACGAGCAGTACTTC. Amino acids: CASSEAGAGSYEQYF.